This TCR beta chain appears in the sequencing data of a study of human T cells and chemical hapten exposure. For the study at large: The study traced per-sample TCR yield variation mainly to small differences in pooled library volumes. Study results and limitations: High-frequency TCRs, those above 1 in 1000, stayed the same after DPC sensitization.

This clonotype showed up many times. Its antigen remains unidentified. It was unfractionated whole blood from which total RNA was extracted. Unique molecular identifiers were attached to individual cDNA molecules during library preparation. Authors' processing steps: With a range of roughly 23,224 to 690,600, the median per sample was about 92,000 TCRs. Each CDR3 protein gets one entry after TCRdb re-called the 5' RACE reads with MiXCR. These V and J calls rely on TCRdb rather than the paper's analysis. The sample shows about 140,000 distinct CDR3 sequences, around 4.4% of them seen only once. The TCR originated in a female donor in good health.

The CDR3 sequence is CASTFVGASGANVLTF. The CDR3 DNA reads as TGTGCCAGCACCTTCGTGGGAGCCTCTGGGGCCAACGTCCTGACTTTC. This chain links TRBV27 with TRBJ2-6; maybe TRBD2 (5 bases). V lost 7 bases and J lost 0, with 13 bases in between. Germline V gene lookup returns CDR1 MNHEY and CDR2 SMNVEV (reference sequence). This CDR3 contains 16 residues. The entire variable domain, with the rest obtained from reference TRBV27 and TRBJ2-6, is as follows: EAQVTQNPRYLITVTGKKLTVTCSQNMNHEYMSWYRQDPGLGLRQIYYSMNVEVTDKGDVPEGYKVSRKEKRNFPLILESPSPNQTSLYFCASTFVGASGANVLTFGAGSRLTVL.